A selection of T cell receptor beta chains follows, all from one sample in a study of blood T cell repertoires in COVID-19. Sequencing used immunoSEQ multiplex PCR; TCRdb keeps in-frame clones, though not all of them. The table includes about 7,800 clones, about 84% detected once. The specimen sequenced was peripheral blood. The receptors were sampled from an older woman with active COVID-19. CDR3s include the opening cysteine and the closing phenylalanine or tryptophan. D genes are given only for firm matches. The size entry is marked missing in some rows and otherwise reads once, few, many or a size class.

v_call: TRBV11-3; j_call: TRBJ2-1; d_call: TRBD2; clone_size: NA; cdr3_length: 15; cdr3_aa: CASSSGGSRPREQFF; cdr3_nt: TGTGCCAGCAGCTCGGGGGGGTCTCGTCCGCGGGAGCAGTTCTTC
v_call: TRBV2; j_call: TRBJ2-7; d_call: TRBD1; clone_size: NA; cdr3_length: 14; cdr3_aa: CASSPGTGFYEQYF; cdr3_nt: TGTGCCAGCAGTCCCGGGACAGGGTTCTACGAGCAGTACTTC
v_call: TRBV24-1; j_call: TRBJ1-2; d_call: NA; clone_size: NA; cdr3_length: 13; cdr3_aa: CATSDPQGYGYTF; cdr3_nt: TGTGCCACCAGTGATCCGCAGGGCTATGGCTACACCTTC
v_call: TRBV29-1; j_call: TRBJ2-2; d_call: TRBD1; clone_size: NA; cdr3_length: 20; cdr3_aa: CSTLHRDRGRVGGNTGELFF; cdr3_nt: TGCAGCACCTTGCACAGGGACAGGGGTCGGGTAGGTGGGAACACCGGGGAGCTGTTTTTT
v_call: TRBV20-1; j_call: TRBJ1-6; d_call: NA; clone_size: NA; cdr3_length: 11; cdr3_aa: CSAEAHSPLHF; cdr3_nt: TGCAGTGCCGAGGCCCATTCACCCCTCCACTTT
v_call: TRBV5-4; j_call: TRBJ1-1; d_call: TRBD1; clone_size: NA; cdr3_length: 12; cdr3_aa: CASSWQGTAAFF; cdr3_nt: TGTGCCAGCAGCTGGCAGGGGACAGCAGCTTTCTTT
v_call: TRBV21-1; j_call: TRBJ2-7; d_call: NA; clone_size: once; cdr3_length: 18; cdr3_aa: CASSTPRTSGRYHYEQYF; cdr3_nt: TGTGCCAGCAGCACCCCCCGGACTAGCGGACGGTATCACTACGAGCAGTACTTC